This T cell receptor beta chain was identified in a study of blood T cell repertoires in COVID-19. About the research overall: Both acute and convalescent COVID-19 samples were obtained from the United States, Italy and Spain.

Produced via immunoSEQ multiplex PCR; TCRdb's table is partial and in-frame only. The sample consists of 25,000 to 35,000 clones, 85% to 95% of them appearing once. The CDR3 loop spans 13 amino acids. Germline V gene data show CDR1 as SNHLY and CDR2 as FYNNEI. Trimming took off 4 bases at V and 4 bases at J, with 10 bases between the two ends. Material: peripheral blood. The receptor's source is an older woman with COVID-19, enrolled during active disease. This chain joins TRBV2 and TRBJ1-2; D is unresolved. The CDR3 is CASSGGEGYGYTF. The DNA of the CDR3 is TGTGCCAGCAGTGGTGGAGAGGGCTATGGCTACACCTTC. The whole variable domain, filled in from reference TRBV2 and TRBJ1-2, reads EPEVTQTPSHQVTQMGQEVILRCVPISNHLYFYWYRQILGQKVEFLVSFYNNEISEKSEIFDDQFSVERPDGSNFTLKIRSTKLEDSAMYFCASSGGEGYGYTFGSGTRLTVV.